A selection of T cell receptor beta chains follows, all from one sample in a study of blood T cell repertoires in COVID-19. Sequencing was performed with immunoSEQ multiplex PCR; in TCRdb, only in-frame clones are kept and a portion is missing. The repertoire holds 65,000 to 75,000 clones, with under 95% as singletons. The sample taken for sequencing was peripheral blood. The source of these receptors is a man aged 50 to 60 with acute or convalescent COVID-19. CDR3s include the opening cysteine and the closing phenylalanine or tryptophan. The D gene is left open where the match is weak. Not every row has a clone size; where given, it reads once, few, many or a size class.

d_call	v_call	j_call	clone_size	cdr3_aa	cdr3_nt
TRBD2	TRBV11-1	TRBJ2-1	NA	CASSFRGGLGEQFF	TGTGCCAGCAGCTTCCGGGGGGGCCTAGGGGAGCAGTTCTTC
TRBD1	TRBV3-1/TRBV3-2	TRBJ1-6	NA	CASSPGTDLNSPLHF	TGTGCCAGCAGCCCCGGGACAGATCTTAATTCACCCCTCCACTTT
TRBD2	TRBV9	TRBJ2-1	NA	CASSESGAGSYNEQFF	TGTGCCAGCAGCGAGAGCGGGGCCGGCTCCTACAATGAGCAGTTCTTC
TRBD1	TRBV28	TRBJ1-2	once	CASRTGQDYYGYTF	TGTGCCAGCCGGACTGGACAGGATTACTATGGCTACACCTTC
NA	TRBV27	TRBJ1-6	NA	CASSLGRVRVLHF	TGTGCCAGCAGTTTGGGCAGAGTACGTGTCCTCCACTTT
NA	TRBV3-1/TRBV3-2	TRBJ1-1	NA	CASSQIIRAEGEAFF	TGTGCCAGCAGCCAGATAATCCGGGCCGAGGGTGAAGCTTTCTTT
NA	TRBV2	TRBJ2-2	NA	CANGRAGELFF	TGTGCCAACGGCCGGGCCGGGGAGCTGTTTTTT
NA	TRBV7-7	TRBJ2-2	once	CASSPRADLGELFF	TGTGCCAGCAGCCCGAGGGCCGACCTTGGGGAGCTGTTTTTT
TRBD2	TRBV7-2	TRBJ2-1	NA	CASSLGSSGGYNEQFF	TGTGCCAGCAGCTTAGGGTCTAGCGGGGGATACAATGAGCAGTTCTTC
NA	TRBV7-9	TRBJ2-7	NA	CASSSGLSGYEQYF	TGTGCCAGCAGCTCCGGACTTTCTGGCTACGAGCAGTACTTC
TRBD1	TRBV14	TRBJ2-7	NA	CASSEGQGRYEQYF	TGTGCCAGCAGCGAGGGACAGGGTCGGTACGAGCAGTACTTC
NA	TRBV30	TRBJ2-5	NA	CAWRKWEAQETQYF	TGTGCCTGGAGAAAGTGGGAGGCCCAAGAGACCCAGTACTTC
TRBD1	TRBV6-1	TRBJ1-1	NA	CASSEGSRGRVAFF	TGTGCCAGCAGTGAAGGTAGCAGGGGGCGCGTAGCTTTCTTT
NA	TRBV9	TRBJ1-3	once	CASSPTGGRLAKNTIYF	TGTGCCAGCAGCCCGACGGGAGGGCGCCTGGCAAAAAACACCATATATTTT
TRBD1	TRBV24-1	TRBJ2-1	NA	CATKPTSPGTAGNEQFF	TGTGCCACCAAACCTACTAGTCCCGGGACAGCAGGCAATGAGCAGTTCTTC
NA	TRBV19	TRBJ1-2	NA	CASRNPSLAYGYTF	TGTGCCAGTAGGAACCCCAGTCTCGCCTATGGCTACACCTTC
TRBD1	TRBV10-3	TRBJ1-1	NA	CATTGTERTEAFF	TGTGCCACGACCGGGACAGAGAGGACTGAAGCTTTCTTT
TRBD1	TRBV19	TRBJ2-2	once	CASRRPGQGTGELFF	TGTGCCAGTAGGCGACCGGGACAGGGTACCGGGGAGCTGTTTTTT
TRBD1	TRBV2	TRBJ1-1	NA	CASRGGQARNTEAFF	TGTGCCAGCAGGGGTGGACAGGCCAGGAACACTGAAGCTTTCTTT
TRBD1	TRBV7-8	TRBJ2-1	NA	CASSLGWDSSYNEQFF	TGTGCCAGCAGCTTAGGGTGGGACAGTTCCTACAATGAGCAGTTCTTC
TRBD1	TRBV27	TRBJ1-4	NA	CASSPLLGGVNEKLFF	TGTGCCAGCAGTCCCCTCTTAGGGGGCGTTAATGAAAAACTGTTTTTT
NA	TRBV24-1	TRBJ2-1	NA	CATSDHSGIAYNEQFF	TGTGCCACCAGTGACCATAGCGGAATTGCCTACAATGAGCAGTTCTTC
NA	TRBV7-2	TRBJ2-7	NA	CASSTPGGYEQYF	TGTGCCAGCAGCACCCCCGGCGGCTACGAGCAGTACTTC
TRBD1	TRBV2	TRBJ2-2	NA	CASSADRTGLSSGELFF	TGTGCCAGCAGTGCCGATAGGACAGGGCTTAGCTCCGGGGAGCTGTTTTTT
TRBD2	TRBV27	TRBJ2-7	NA	CASSQTAGGPGEQYF	TGTGCCAGCAGTCAAACAGCGGGAGGGCCTGGCGAGCAGTACTTC
TRBD1	TRBV5-4	TRBJ2-5	NA	CASSTDRDAETQYF	TGTGCCAGCAGCACCGACAGGGACGCGGAGACCCAGTACTTC
NA	TRBV5-1	TRBJ2-7	few	CASSLKGKDYEQYF	TGCGCCAGCAGCTTGAAGGGGAAAGATTACGAGCAGTACTTC
NA	TRBV9	TRBJ1-3	NA	CASSGGTVIGGTIYF	TGTGCCAGCAGCGGCGGGACGGTCATTGGCGGCACCATATATTTT